Shown below are 25 T cell receptor beta chains from a single sample sequenced in a study of a mutant IDH1 vaccine in newly diagnosed glioma. Noted time point: week 11, during vaccination. Each dose delivered 300 ug of mutant IDH1 20-mer peptide subcutaneously with imiquimod. Antigens for these TCRs are unknown. Libraries were prepared by immunoSEQ multiplex PCR; TCRdb keeps only in-frame clonotypes and omits some of them. The sample yields about 62,000 clones, around 91% seen once. Here the sequenced sample was PBMCs, taken from a glioma patient whose treatment included an IDH1 peptide vaccine. The receptor set was obtained from a man aged 35 to 55 with glioma.

The V and J genes are TRBV6-5 and TRBJ1-1; 10 bases match TRBD1. The CDR3 is 14 residues long. Germline lookup yields CDR1 MNHEY and CDR2 SVGAGI. V was pared by 0 bases and J by 7 bases, with 2 bases of the junction left unmatched. CDR3 sequence reads: CASSYSGTGDEAFF. CDR3 nucleotide sequence: TGTGCCAGCAGTTACTCCGGGACAGGGGATGAAGCTTTCTTT.

The chain carries TRBV7-6 and TRBJ2-7; D may be TRBD2 (6 bases). Deletions cut 1 base from V and 3 bases from J, with 16 bases between. CDR1 is SGHVS and CDR2 is FNYEAQ in the germline V gene. The CDR3 runs 16 residues. The CDR3 DNA reads TGTGCCAGCAGCTTAGATCCTGCGGGACTGGGCTACGAGCAGTACTTC. It yields the protein CASSLDPAGLGYEQYF.

The chain uses TRBV19 and TRBJ2-2, with TRBD1 matching 8 bases. V lost 6 bases, J lost 1 base, and 7 bases stayed unmatched. Germline CDR1 is LNHDA and CDR2 is SQIVND (reference sequence). This CDR3 contains 16 residues. CDR3 protein: CASSPRGTGNTGELFF. The CDR3 bases are TGTGCCAGTAGCCCAAGGGGGACAGGGAACACCGGGGAGCTGTTTTTT.

The J gene is TRBJ2-5, the V gene TRBV5-5; D remains unclear. In germline, CDR1 is SGHKS, CDR2 YYEKEE (reference sequence). Trimming removed 0 bases at V and 3 bases at J, with 12 bases between. This CDR3 comprises 15 residues. The DNA for the CDR3 is TGTGCCAGCAGCTTGGATTGGGCGAGCGAAGAGACCCAGTACTTC. Its translation is CASSLDWASEETQYF.

This clone appeared a few times. The V call is TRBV28, the J call TRBJ1-2; 10 nucleotides match TRBD1. CDR1 and CDR2 from the germline V gene are MDHEN and SYDVKM. Germline trimming cut 5 bases from V and 5 bases from J; bases unmatched to any gene: 11. The CDR3 is 16 residues long. The CDR3 DNA reads as TGTGCCAGCAGTCCATCGAGGACAGGGGGTTCATATGGCTACACCTTC. Translated: CASSPSRTGGSYGYTF.

The J gene is TRBJ1-2, the V gene TRBV6-5, with 8 bases lining up with TRBD1. Germline V CDR1 and CDR2: MNHEY, SVGAGI. The trim removed 6 bases at V and 6 bases at J, leaving 9 bases unmatched. The CDR3 length is 14 residues. Here the CDR3 DNA reads TGTGCCAGCAGCCCAGGACAGGGTGCCGATGGCTACACCTTC. This encodes CASSPGQGADGYTF.

This chain uses TRBV7-9 with TRBJ1-2; 9 bases agree with TRBD1. From germline, CDR1 is SEHNR and CDR2 FQNEAQ (reference sequence). There are 16 residues in the CDR3. V gave up 5 bases and J gave up 3 bases; unmatched junction bases: 10. The CDR3 is CASSVHWDREDYGYTF. CDR3 bases: TGTGCCAGCAGCGTGCACTGGGACAGGGAGGACTATGGCTACACCTTC.

Of note for this clone: The identical CDR3 is also encoded by other nucleotide sequences in the sample. V and J are TRBV6-5 and TRBJ1-4; 10 bases match TRBD1. There are 14 residues in the CDR3. CDR1 is MNHEY, CDR2 SVGAGI, per germline. V was pared by 3 bases and J by 7 bases, with 2 bases of the junction left unmatched. The CDR3 bases are TGTGCCAGCAGTTATGACAGGGGGCGTGAAAAACTGTTTTTT. Amino acid sequence: CASSYDRGREKLFF.

J is TRBJ2-7 and V is TRBV5-8; no reliable D call. This CDR3 is 12 amino acids long. V lost 9 bases and J lost 1, with 11 bases in between. Germline V gives CDR1 SGHTS, CDR2 YDEGEE. CDR3 amino acids: CATSIGSYEQYV. The CDR3 DNA reads as TGTGCCACCTCAATAGGGTCCTACGAGCAGTACGTC.

The chain recombines TRBV6-5 with TRBJ1-2, with a weak D call TRBD1 (5 bases). From germline, CDR1 is MNHEY and CDR2 SVGAGI. The CDR3 is made up of 14 amino acids. Trimming removed 4 bases from V and 8 bases from J, with 17 bases in between. The CDR3 DNA reads TGTGCCAGCAGTTTAGTCGGGACCACCGGGGGCTACACCTTC. It is translated as CASSLVGTTGGYTF.

The chain combines TRBV6-5 with TRBJ2-7, with 9 bases matching TRBD1. Unmatched junction bases numbered 3, after V lost 6 bases and J lost 3 bases. Germline V lookup: CDR1 MNHEY, CDR2 SVGAGI. The CDR3 runs 13 residues. CDR3: CASREGQGYEQYF. CDR3 DNA: TGTGCCAGCAGGGAGGGACAGGGCTACGAGCAGTACTTC.

This clone was counted between two and nine times. The chain recombines TRBV5-4 with TRBJ2-6; 10 bases map to TRBD1. The CDR3 sequence is 18 residues long. Germline CDR1 SGHNT, CDR2 YYREEE (reference sequence). V lost 4 bases to trimming and J lost 4 bases; unmatched junction nucleotides: 11. Here the CDR3 DNA reads TGTGCCAGCAGCGCCTGGACAGGGGGGATTGGCGGGGCCAACGTCCTGACTTTC. Translating it yields CASSAWTGGIGGANVLTF.

This clone appeared once. The rearrangement links TRBV18 to TRBJ1-4; D is undetermined. The ends were cut back, 2 bases at V and 5 bases at J, with 12 bases in the middle. From germline, CDR1 is KGHSH and CDR2 LQKENI. CDR3 length: 15 amino acids. The CDR3, as DNA: TGTGCCAGCTCACCAGTCGGCAGTCGCAATGAAAAACTGTTTTTT. Residues: CASSPVGSRNEKLFF.

The chain couples TRBV4-1 to TRBJ2-1; D is unclear. Trimming left V 3 bases short and J 4 bases short, with 4 bases between. Per germline, CDR1 MGHRA and CDR2 YSYEKL. CDR3 size: 12 residues. As DNA, the CDR3 is TGCGCCAGCAGCCATAATTACAATGAGCAGTTCTTC. Translating it yields CASSHNYNEQFF.

This clone has a single count. The chain recombines TRBV7-9 with TRBJ2-4, with D possibly being TRBD1 or TRBD2 (5 bases each). This CDR3 has 16 amino acids. V was trimmed by 7 bases and J by 6 bases, leaving 22 bases between them. Germline CDR1 SEHNR, CDR2 FQNEAQ (reference sequence). As DNA, the CDR3 is TGTGCCAGCAACCCCGGGGACGGTTCATTGCGAAACATTCAGTACTTC. It encodes CASNPGDGSLRNIQYF.

The chain employs TRBV5-4 and TRBJ1-2, with a possible D match to TRBD1 (5 bases). Trimming took off 0 bases at V and 7 bases at J, with 10 bases between the two ends. The CDR3 consists of 13 residues. From germline, CDR1 is SGHNT and CDR2 YYREEE (reference sequence). The DNA for the CDR3 is TGTGCCAGCAGCTTGGCAGGGAGCGGTGGCTACACCTTC. This translates into CASSLAGSGGYTF.

The gene calls are TRBV6-5 and TRBJ2-7; D is ambiguous. Germline V gene lookup returns CDR1 MNHEY and CDR2 SVGAGI. Trimming took 0 bases from V and 4 from J, leaving 16 bases between them. CDR3 length: 16 residues. The CDR3, as DNA: TGTGCCAGCAGTTACTCGTTATTACGGAGAGAGTACGAGCAGTACTTC. Translated: CASSYSLLRREYEQYF.

For the CDR3, the DNA is TGTGCCAGCAGCTTGGCCGGGACAGGGGACTACAATGAGCAGTTCTTC. Translating it yields CASSLAGTGDYNEQFF. V is TRBV5-8 and J is TRBJ2-1; 10 positions agree with TRBD1. Per germline, CDR1 SGHTS and CDR2 YDEGEE. The CDR3 has 16 residues. Trimming removed 0 bases from V and 3 bases from J; junction bases left unmatched: 3.

Comment on this clone: The junction departs from germline at one end; a sequencing error may be responsible. The V gene is TRBV5-4, the J gene TRBJ2-1; D may be TRBD2 (5 bases). Germline lookup yields CDR1 SGHNT and CDR2 YYREEE (reference sequence). CDR3 length equals 18 residues. The CDR3 DNA reads as TGCGCCAGCAGCCAAGGTTTGAGCGGAGCACTCTCCTACAATGAGCAGTTCTTC. Its translation: CASSQGLSGALSYNEQFF.

The chain recombines TRBV19 with TRBJ2-2; 10 bases are a match to TRBD2. The ends lost 5 bases at V and 4 bases at J; junction bases unmatched: 7. The CDR3 sequence is 16 residues long. Germline lookup yields CDR1 LNHDA and CDR2 SQIVND (reference sequence). Here the CDR3 DNA reads TGTGCCAGTAGTTTCAGCGGGAGGGCATCCACCGGGGAGCTGTTTTTT. This gives the protein CASSFSGRASTGELFF.

In this sample, this clone turned up once. This chain links TRBV13 with TRBJ2-3; 10 positions agree with TRBD2. The trim removed 3 bases at V and 5 bases at J, leaving 8 bases unmatched. CDR1 and CDR2 from the germline V gene are PRHDT and FYEKMQ (reference sequence). The CDR3 is 16 amino acids. CDR3 DNA sequence: TGTGCCAGCAGCTTGCGGACTAGCGGTTTGAAAGATACGCAGTATTTT. This sequence encodes CASSLRTSGLKDTQYF.

The table lists this clone with a few counts. The J gene is TRBJ2-2, the V gene TRBV2, with a weak D call TRBD1 (6 bases). V shed 6 bases and J shed 0 bases, with 14 bases lying between them. The CDR3 length is 16 residues. Per germline, CDR1 SNHLY and CDR2 FYNNEI. The CDR3 loop reads CASSDNRAANTGELFF. For the CDR3, the DNA is TGTGCCAGCAGCGATAACAGGGCCGCGAACACCGGGGAGCTGTTTTTT.

The V and J genes are TRBV5-4 and TRBJ2-2; 9 positions match TRBD2. V was clipped by 4 bases and J by 6 bases; unmatched bases: 13. The CDR3 has 17 residues. Germline V gives CDR1 SGHNT, CDR2 YYREEE (reference sequence). The CDR3 DNA follows: TGTGCCAGCAGCCGCCCTCTCAGCGGGGGGTCCCCCGGGGAGCTGTTTTTT. This sequence encodes CASSRPLSGGSPGELFF.

This chain uses TRBV7-2 with TRBJ2-3; 8 bases fit TRBD1. The V and J ends lost 3 bases and 7 bases, in that order; junction bases with no gene match: 6. Germline assignment: CDR1 SGHTA and CDR2 FQGNSA. The length of the CDR3 is 14 residues. The CDR3 DNA reads TGTGCCAGCAGCTTCGACAGGGGAGGAAATACGCAGTATTTT. This translates into CASSFDRGGNTQYF.

This clone was seen just once. The V call is TRBV18, the J call TRBJ1-1; 7 nucleotides match TRBD1. Germline CDR1 and CDR2: KGHSH and LQKENI. Trimming at V came to 6 bases and at J to 3 bases, leaving 4 bases not matched to a gene. The CDR3 has 13 amino acids. CDR3 in amino acids: CASSKQGDTEAFF. CDR3 coding DNA: TGTGCCAGCTCCAAGCAGGGGGACACTGAAGCTTTCTTT.